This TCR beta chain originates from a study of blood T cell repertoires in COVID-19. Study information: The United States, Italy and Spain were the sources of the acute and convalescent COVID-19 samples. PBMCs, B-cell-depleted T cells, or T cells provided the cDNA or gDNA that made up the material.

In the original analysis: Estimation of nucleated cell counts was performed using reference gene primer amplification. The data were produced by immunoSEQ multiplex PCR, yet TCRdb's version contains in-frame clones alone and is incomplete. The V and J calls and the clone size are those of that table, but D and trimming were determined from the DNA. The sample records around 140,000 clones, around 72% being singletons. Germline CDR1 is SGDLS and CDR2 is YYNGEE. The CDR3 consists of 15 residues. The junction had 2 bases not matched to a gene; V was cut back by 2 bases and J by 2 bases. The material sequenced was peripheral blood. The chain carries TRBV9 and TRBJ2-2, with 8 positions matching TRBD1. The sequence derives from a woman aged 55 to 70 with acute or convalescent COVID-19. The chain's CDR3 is CASSVTGVNTGELFF. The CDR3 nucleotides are TGTGCCAGCAGCGTGACAGGGGTTAACACCGGGGAGCTGTTTTTT.